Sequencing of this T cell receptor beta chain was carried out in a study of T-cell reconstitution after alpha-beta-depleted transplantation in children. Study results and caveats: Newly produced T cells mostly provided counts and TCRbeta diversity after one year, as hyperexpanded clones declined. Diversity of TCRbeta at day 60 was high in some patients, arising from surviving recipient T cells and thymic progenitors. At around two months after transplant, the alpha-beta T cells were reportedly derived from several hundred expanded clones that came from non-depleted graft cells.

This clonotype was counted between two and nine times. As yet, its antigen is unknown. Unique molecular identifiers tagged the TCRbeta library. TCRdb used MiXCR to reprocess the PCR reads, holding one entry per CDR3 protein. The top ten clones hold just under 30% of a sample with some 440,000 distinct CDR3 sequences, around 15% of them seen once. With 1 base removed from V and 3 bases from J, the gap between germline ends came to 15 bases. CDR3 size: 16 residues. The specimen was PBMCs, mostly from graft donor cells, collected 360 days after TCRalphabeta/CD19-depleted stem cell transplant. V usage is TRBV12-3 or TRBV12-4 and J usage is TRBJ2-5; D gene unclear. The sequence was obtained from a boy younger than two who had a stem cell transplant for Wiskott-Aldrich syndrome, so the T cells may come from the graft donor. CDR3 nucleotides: TGTGCCAGCAGTTTAGGGGTCGCACCAGATAAAGAGACCCAGTACTTC. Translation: CASSLGVAPDKETQYF.